What follows are 20 T cell receptor beta chains derived from one specimen sequenced in a study of cytomegalovirus exposure and HLA in healthy donors. In the PCR, 60 Vbeta and 13 Jbeta primers were used. TCRdb's copy holds only in-frame clones and misses some; the assay was immunoSEQ multiplex PCR. The data hold approximately 130,000 clones, with around 85% observed a single time. Sequencing input: PBMCs. The origin of the receptors is a boy under 18 in good health and CMV-seronegative.

The chain recombines TRBV4-2 with TRBJ2-5; tentatively, D is TRBD2 (5 bases). The CDR3 has 13 residues. V lost 6 bases, J lost 0 bases, and 8 bases lay in between. Germline CDR1 reads LGHNA; CDR2 reads YNFKEQ. In DNA form, the CDR3 reads TGTGCCAGCAGTGGGGAGTACCAAGAGACCCAGTACTTC. Protein: CASSGEYQETQYF.

The chain carries TRBV25-1 and TRBJ2-5; 8 nucleotides align to TRBD2. The DNA end favors TRBJ2-7, so the J call may be wrong. CDR3 length equals 14 residues. The germline gives CDR1 MGHDK, CDR2 SYGVNS. CDR3: CASRGAAGVYEQYF. In nucleotides, the CDR3 is TGTGCCAGCAGGGGCGCAGCGGGAGTCTACGAGCAGTACTTC.

The V gene is TRBV25-1, the J gene TRBJ2-7; TRBD2 is a possible D gene (6 bases). The CDR3 runs 13 residues. Between the trimmed V and J ends, which lost 5 bases and 2 bases, there was a span of 10 bases. Germline CDR1 and CDR2: MGHDK and SYGVNS. CDR3 in amino acids: CASSPGLAYEQYF. The CDR3 DNA reads TGTGCCAGCAGTCCGGGACTGGCCTACGAGCAGTACTTC.

This chain joins TRBV9 and TRBJ2-5, with D uncertain. CDR3 length equals 14 residues. Germline values: CDR1 SGDLS, CDR2 YYNGEE. Trimming cost V 0 bases and J 5 bases, with 11 bases left between them. DNA of the CDR3: TGTGCCAGCAGCGTAGCACTGTTGTCGGAGACCCAGTACTTC. Amino acids: CASSVALLSETQYF.

The chain combines TRBV7-2 with TRBJ1-5; perhaps TRBD1 as D (5 bases). The germline V and J ends were trimmed by 4 bases and 15 bases, with 13 bases remaining between them. The CDR3 is 11 residues long. The germline V gene encodes CDR1 SGHTA and CDR2 FQGNSA. The DNA for the CDR3 is TGTGCCAGCAGCTCTATCATCCAGGGGCATTTT. This translates into CASSSIIQGHF.

The chain carries TRBV25-1 and TRBJ2-1; 7 bases align to TRBD2. CDR3 length: 16 amino acids. From germline, CDR1 is MGHDK and CDR2 SYGVNS. V shed 5 bases, J shed 6 bases, and the junction held 13 bases outside the gene matches. The CDR3 DNA reads as TGTGCCAGCAGTCCCTATGCGGGAGATATTCTCAATGAGCAGTTCTTC. This sequence encodes CASSPYAGDILNEQFF.

The rearrangement uses TRBV4-3 and TRBJ2-5; 7 nucleotides line up with TRBD2. Germline lookup yields CDR1 LGHNA and CDR2 YSLEER. The CDR3 extends over 16 amino acids. V gave up 2 bases and J gave up 4 bases; unmatched junction bases: 10. The CDR3 DNA is TGCGCCAGCAGCCAATCTGTTTGGGGGGGAGGAGAGACCCAGTACTTC. Its protein is CASSQSVWGGGETQYF.

The gene calls are TRBV12-5 and TRBJ1-1; D not resolved. CDR3 length equals 13 residues. Per germline, CDR1 LGHNT and CDR2 FRNRAP. With 7 bases removed from V and 4 bases from J, the gap between germline ends came to 13 bases. CDR3 residues: CASAYSGSTEAFF. DNA for the CDR3: TGTGCTAGTGCTTACTCGGGGAGCACTGAAGCTTTCTTT. Full variable domain (outside the CDR3, taken from reference TRBV12-5 and TRBJ1-1): DARVTQTPRHKVTEMGQEVTMRCQPILGHNTVFWYRQTMMQGLELLAYFRNRAPLDDSGMPKDRFSAEMPDATLATLKIQPSEPRDSAVYFCASAYSGSTEAFFGQGTRLTVV.

The CDR3 coding sequence is TGCGCCAGCAGCGGAAAAACAGGGGGCGCCGGGATGAACACTGAAGCTTTCTTT. This encodes CASSGKTGGAGMNTEAFF. The genes are TRBV5-1 and TRBJ1-1; 9 bases line up with TRBD1. Trimming at V came to 4 bases and at J to 0 bases, leaving 13 bases not matched to a gene. Germline V lookup: CDR1 SGHRS, CDR2 YFSETQ. The CDR3 runs to 18 residues.

The V and J genes are TRBV11-3 and TRBJ2-1; D gene unclear. Germline assignment: CDR1 SGHNT and CDR2 YENEEA. CDR3 length equals 13 residues. V lost 1 base to trimming and J lost 5 bases, with 6 bases between them. Here the CDR3 reads CASSLVWHNEQFF. CDR3 sequence (DNA): TGTGCCAGCAGCTTAGTTTGGCACAATGAGCAGTTCTTC.

The V call is TRBV6-1, the J call TRBJ2-1; 10 bases are a match to TRBD2. Germline-derived CDR1 and CDR2 are MNHNS and SASEGT. The CDR3 runs to 14 residues. V trimming: 8 bases; J trimming: 8 bases; junction bases outside the gene matches: 9. The CDR3 DNA sequence: TGTGCCAGCGGCCGGGGACTAGCGTCCCATGAGCAGTTCTTC. As protein: CASGRGLASHEQFF.

The J gene is TRBJ2-7, the V gene TRBV5-1, with D uncertain. CDR1 and CDR2 (germline): SGHRS, YFSETQ. The CDR3 has 15 amino acids. The germline V and J ends were trimmed by 0 bases and 4 bases, with 14 bases remaining between them. DNA for the CDR3: TGCGCCAGCAGCTTGGTTAGCCCTGTCTTTTACGAGCAGTACTTC. It encodes CASSLVSPVFYEQYF.

V is TRBV13 and J is TRBJ1-1; TRBD1 matches at 9 bases. V lost 5 bases and J lost 5; bases outside the gene matches: 9. Germline V lookup: CDR1 PRHDT, CDR2 FYEKMQ (reference sequence). There are 15 residues in the CDR3. DNA of the CDR3: TGTGCCAGCAGCCTTCCACAGGGGGCGGGTACTGAAGCTTTCTTT. Translated: CASSLPQGAGTEAFF.

The rearrangement joins TRBV7-2 to TRBJ2-1; 7 bases line up with TRBD1. J gave up 7 bases and V 1 base, and 4 bases lay outside the gene matches. The CDR3 is made up of 14 amino acids. The V gene's germline CDR1 is SGHTA and CDR2 FQGNSA. CDR3 nucleotide sequence: TGTGCCAGCAGCTTAGTAGGGGGCGGGAATGAGCAGTTCTTC. It translates to CASSLVGGGNEQFF.

The rearrangement uses TRBV4-3 and TRBJ2-5; D may be TRBD2 (6 bases). The CDR3 totals 15 residues. Between the trimmed V and J ends, which lost 2 bases and 4 bases, there was a span of 14 bases. CDR1 is LGHNA, CDR2 YSLEER, per germline. The CDR3 sequence: CASSQNPVGGETQYF. CDR3 in DNA: TGCGCCAGCAGCCAAAACCCTGTGGGGGGAGAGACCCAGTACTTC.

V gene TRBV29-1 combines with J gene TRBJ2-5, with D possibly matching TRBD2 (6 bases). Germline V gene lookup returns CDR1 SQVTM and CDR2 ANQGSEA. The CDR3 spans 18 residues. Trimming pared 4 bases from V and 7 bases from J, leaving 31 bases between. The CDR3 is CSVVWARGGEVISWTQYF. The CDR3 region has the DNA TGCAGCGTTGTCTGGGCTCGGGGCGGGGAGGTAATATCATGGACCCAGTACTTC. Combining the CDR3 with reference TRBV29-1 and TRBJ2-5 gives the whole variable domain SAVISQKPSRDICQRGTSLTIQCQVDSQVTMMFWYRQQPGQSLTLIATANQGSEATYESGFVIDKFPISRPNLTFSTLTVSNMSPEDSSIYLCSVVWARGGEVISWTQYFGPGTRLLVL.

The chain is built from TRBV7-2 and TRBJ2-7; TRBD1 matches at 8 bases. From germline, CDR1 is SGHTA and CDR2 FQGNSA. CDR3 length: 13 amino acids. After removal of 6 bases from V and 6 bases from J, the junction contained 7 bases not matched to a gene. CDR3 residues: CASRGTGPFEQYF. CDR3 bases: TGTGCCAGCAGAGGGACAGGCCCCTTCGAGCAGTACTTC.

The chain combines TRBV29-1 with TRBJ2-1; 11 bases agree with TRBD2. Looked up from germline, CDR1 is SQVTM and CDR2 is ANQGSEA. With 0 bases clipped from V and 0 bases from J, the junction kept 10 bases outside the gene matches. The CDR3 runs to 19 residues. DNA of the CDR3: TGCAGCGTTGAAGATCTCCCTAGCGGGGGGCCGAGCTCCTACAATGAGCAGTTCTTC. It encodes CSVEDLPSGGPSSYNEQFF.

V gene TRBV4-2 combines with J gene TRBJ1-3, with D tentatively TRBD1 (5 bases). Germline V gene sequence: CDR1 LGHNA, CDR2 YNFKEQ. The CDR3 consists of 16 residues. The V end was cut by 0 bases, the J end by 0 bases, with 9 bases between. Written as DNA, the CDR3 is TGTGCCAGCAGCCAAGAGTCCGGGGGCTCTGGAAACACCATATATTTT. It codes for CASSQESGGSGNTIYF.

V gene TRBV6-1 combines with J gene TRBJ2-3; the D is unclear. Germline CDR1 reads MNHNS; CDR2 reads SASEGT. Trimming took off 6 bases at V and 3 bases at J, with 4 bases between the two ends. This CDR3 is 11 amino acids long. For the CDR3, the DNA is TGTGCCAGCAGCGCGACAGATACGCAGTATTTT. Encoded protein: CASSATDTQYF.